This TCR beta chain originates from a study of blood T cell repertoires in COVID-19. Study in general: COVID-19 samples from acute and convalescent phases originated in the United States, Italy and Spain. Sources were T cells, B-cell-depleted T cells, or PBMCs; the material itself was cDNA or gDNA.

Some clones are missing from TCRdb's copy, which holds only in-frame ones; the method was immunoSEQ multiplex PCR. The data hold roughly 91,000 clones, with about 80% observed a single time. V trimming: 0 bases; J trimming: 6 bases; junction bases outside the gene matches: 7. CDR3 length: 16 residues. Germline V CDR1 and CDR2: LGHDT, YNNKEL (reference sequence). The clonotype comes from a man aged 70 or older with acute or convalescent COVID-19. This chain links TRBV3-1 (or the pseudogene TRBV3-2) with TRBJ1-4; 7 positions agree with TRBD1. The sequencing input was peripheral blood. CDR3 nucleotide sequence: TGTGCCAGCAGCCAAGATAGGAGGGGGCGAGATGAAAAACTGTTTTTT. Residues: CASSQDRRGRDEKLFF.